The 14 T cell receptor beta chains presented below share a single source sample, sequenced in a study of T cell responses to AZD1222 COVID-19 vaccine. TCRdb's table, derived via immunoSEQ multiplex PCR, lists solely in-frame clones and lacks some. The sample contains more than 100,000 clones, approximately 85% of which appear only once. The sample in question was peripheral blood, obtained 28 days after the second dose of the MenACWY control vaccine. The receptors shown here come from an adult who received the MenACWY meningococcal vaccine as a control.

This clone was recorded only once. The V call is TRBV18, the J call TRBJ1-5, with 9 bases matching TRBD1. Germline loops: CDR1 KGHSH, CDR2 LQKENI. J was trimmed by 6 bases and V by 6 bases; bases with no gene match: 9. The CDR3 loop spans 15 amino acids. The CDR3 sequence: CASSRAPTGGQPQHF. DNA of the CDR3: TGTGCCAGCTCCCGAGCCCCGACAGGGGGTCAGCCCCAGCATTTT.

This clone appeared a few times. The chain recombines TRBV24-1 with TRBJ1-5; possibly TRBD1 for D (5 bases). This CDR3 is 15 amino acids long. Germline V gives CDR1 KGHDR, CDR2 SFDVKD. V was shortened by 4 bases and J by 1 base, with 10 bases between the two germline ends. This chain's CDR3 is CATSDPQGSNQPQHF. The CDR3 region has the DNA TGTGCCACCAGTGACCCGCAGGGAAGCAATCAGCCCCAGCATTTT.

The chain employs TRBV3-1 (or the pseudogene TRBV3-2) and TRBJ1-5, with D uncertain. CDR1 LGHDT and CDR2 YNNKEL come from the germline V gene (reference sequence). The CDR3 runs 15 residues. The ends were cut back, 0 bases at V and 4 bases at J, with 10 bases in the middle. The CDR3 region is CASSQDRAENQPQHF. DNA for the CDR3: TGTGCCAGCAGCCAAGATCGGGCAGAGAATCAGCCCCAGCATTTT.

The gene calls are TRBV9 and TRBJ2-5; D is unclear. CDR1 SGDLS and CDR2 YYNGEE come from the germline V gene. This CDR3 contains 14 residues. The V end lost 2 bases, the J end lost 2 bases, and 10 bases lay between the germline ends. CDR3 sequence (DNA): TGTGCCAGCAGCGTCCGGACGGGTCAAGAGACCCAGTACTTC. It translates to CASSVRTGQETQYF.

The CDR3 DNA sequence: TGTGCCACCAGCAGAGATCAGGGGGCCTTGACTAGCGGGAGGATCAACGAGCAGTACTTC. Translation: CATSRDQGALTSGRINEQYF. The V call is TRBV15, the J call TRBJ2-7; TRBD2 aligns across 13 bases. CDR1 and CDR2 (germline): LNHNV, YYDKDF (reference sequence). With 0 bases clipped from V and 5 bases from J, the junction kept 16 bases outside the gene matches. This CDR3 has 20 amino acids.

This clone was seen only once. The V and J genes are TRBV19 and TRBJ1-4; TRBD1 agrees at 7 bases. The J segment lost 3 bases and the V segment lost 9 bases, leaving 4 bases of the junction unmatched. Per germline, CDR1 LNHDA and CDR2 SQIVND (reference sequence). This CDR3 region has 13 residues. Here the CDR3 DNA reads TGTGCCAGCCAGGACAGGCCTAATGAAAAACTGTTTTTT. Translated: CASQDRPNEKLFF.

The gene calls are TRBV19 and TRBJ1-5; TRBD1 agrees at 7 bases. This CDR3 is 15 amino acids long. J gave up 3 bases and V 3 bases, and 5 bases lay outside the gene matches. Germline V lookup: CDR1 LNHDA, CDR2 SQIVND (reference sequence). The CDR3 sequence is CASSIGQEINQPQHF. The CDR3 DNA is TGTGCCAGTAGTATCGGACAGGAGATCAATCAGCCCCAGCATTTT.

The chain uses TRBV4-2 and TRBJ1-1, with D unresolved. CDR3 length equals 13 residues. V was cut by 1 base and J by 6 bases, with 9 bases left in between. Per the germline V gene, CDR1 is LGHNA and CDR2 is YNFKEQ. The CDR3 DNA follows: TGTGCCAGCAGCCAAGTTACAAACGCTGAAGCTTTCTTT. This sequence encodes CASSQVTNAEAFF.

V usage is TRBV6-5 and J usage is TRBJ2-3; D gene unclear. CDR3 size: 13 residues. Per germline, CDR1 MNHEY and CDR2 SVGAGI. V was pared by 3 bases and J by 0 bases, with 4 bases between. CDR3 DNA sequence: TGTGCCAGCAGTTATGACAGCACAGATACGCAGTATTTT. Its protein product is CASSYDSTDTQYF.

The V call is TRBV27, the J call TRBJ2-5; tentative D call: TRBD1 (5 bases). V was pared by 2 bases and J by 3 bases, with 22 bases between. The CDR3 is 18 amino acids. CDR1 MNHEY and CDR2 SMNVEV come from the germline V gene (reference sequence). The CDR3 loop is CASSLGASSLPVKETQYF. The CDR3 bases are TGTGCCAGCAGTTTAGGGGCCTCGAGCTTGCCCGTAAAAGAGACCCAGTACTTC.

A few counts support this clone. The chain recombines TRBV7-9 with TRBJ1-2; 8 bases agree with TRBD1. The germline CDR1 and CDR2 sequences are SEHNR and FQNEAQ (reference sequence). This CDR3 contains 14 residues. Unmatched junction bases numbered 6, after V lost 6 bases and J lost 3 bases. The CDR3 sequence is CASRDLTGDYGYTF. The CDR3, as DNA: TGTGCCAGCAGGGACCTGACAGGGGACTATGGCTACACCTTC.

The rearrangement uses TRBV19 and TRBJ1-2; D is unresolved. Germline CDR1 LNHDA, CDR2 SQIVND (reference sequence). The V and J ends lost 5 bases and 4 bases respectively, with 14 bases between them. This CDR3 spans 14 amino acids. The CDR3 DNA sequence: TGTGCCAGTAGTGAATCCCGGCTGGCCTATGGCTACACCTTC. Translating gives CASSESRLAYGYTF.

The chain carries TRBV28 and TRBJ2-6; D may be TRBD1 (6 bases). V lost 10 bases and J lost 1, with 20 bases in between. Germline assignment: CDR1 MDHEN and CDR2 SYDVKM. The CDR3 runs 17 residues. This CDR3 is CATKLTGHRSGANVLTF. CDR3 in DNA: TGTGCCACCAAGCTTACGGGACATAGGTCTGGGGCCAACGTCCTGACTTTC.

V and J are TRBV7-2 and TRBJ1-1; 7 bases align to TRBD1. The CDR3 covers 15 residues. V gave up 3 bases and J gave up 4 bases; unmatched junction bases: 8. Germline values: CDR1 SGHTA, CDR2 FQGNSA. Here the CDR3 reads CASSFSRQGGTEAFF. The DNA of the CDR3 is TGTGCCAGCAGCTTTTCTCGACAGGGAGGCACTGAAGCTTTCTTT.